This TCR beta chain was identified during a study of response to subunit inactivated influenza vaccine. Whole-study findings and limits: Only a handful of new T cells, the authors suggested, are recruited with each seasonal influenza vaccination.

CDR3 length: 15 amino acids. V lost 5 bases to trimming and J lost 3 bases; unmatched junction nucleotides: 6. The sample holds a few counts of this clonotype. The antigen is undetermined. TCRdb processed the RT-PCR reads anew with MiXCR; each CDR3 protein has one entry. The sample has around 320,000 distinct CDR3 sequences, 22% seen once. The sample in question was PBMCs from blood, obtained around 22 months after vaccination. The chain joins TRBV12-3 or TRBV12-4 to TRBJ1-5, with 8 bases lining up with TRBD1. This clonotype originated in a man in his fifties or sixties who received an inactivated influenza vaccine. The CDR3 loop reads CASSPGTGYNQPQHF. CDR3 DNA sequence: TGTGCCAGCAGTCCCGGGACAGGATACAATCAGCCCCAGCATTTT.